These T cell receptor beta chains were read from a single sample in a study of shared T cell receptors in the human thymus. Assay used: immunoSEQ multiplex PCR; TCRdb lists only in-frame clones, some missing. The sample has 600,000 to 900,000 clones; 80% to 90% are singletons. These data were likewise used in another study, on human thymus T cells.

The source material was thymocytes. These receptors were obtained from a girl under three years old with a congenital heart defect. Both conserved end residues are part of each CDR3. The D gene is left open where the match is weak. Clone size is not always given. Where it is, it says once, few, many or a class for expanded clones.

size: NA
J: TRBJ1-1
V: TRBV9
D: NA
CDR3: CASSVDPGHVNTEAFF
DNA: TGTGCCAGCAGCGTAGACCCGGGACACGTAAACACTGAAGCTTTCTTT

size: NA
J: TRBJ1-3
V: TRBV5-8
D: NA
CDR3: CASSSPSWHTIYF
DNA: TGTGCCAGCAGCTCCCCTAGTTGGCACACCATATATTTT

size: NA
J: TRBJ1-1
V: TRBV7-9
D: NA
CDR3: CASTPTSQGNQCEAFF
DNA: TGTGCCAGCACTCCAACCTCCCAGGGGAACCAGTGTGAAGCTTTCTTT

size: NA
J: TRBJ2-1
V: TRBV4-1
D: TRBD1
CDR3: CASSLKQGQGRFNEQFF
DNA: TGCGCCAGCAGCCTTAAACAGGGGCAGGGTCGTTTCAATGAGCAGTTCTTC

size: NA
J: TRBJ1-2
V: TRBV7-6
D: NA
CDR3: CASSLVGGSGASGYTF
DNA: TGTGCCAGCAGCTTAGTGGGGGGGTCGGGTGCGTCAGGCTACACCTTC

size: NA
J: TRBJ2-5
V: TRBV5-1
D: TRBD1
CDR3: CASSGQGSPRQYF
DNA: TGCGCCAGCAGCGGACAGGGGTCCCCCCGGCAGTACTTC

size: once
J: TRBJ1-1
V: TRBV10-3
D: NA
CDR3: CAISEGGSRNTEAFF
DNA: TGTGCCATCAGTGAGGGCGGGAGCCGGAACACTGAAGCTTTCTTT

size: NA
J: TRBJ2-3
V: TRBV5-1
D: NA
CDR3: CASSLDIATDTQYF
DNA: TGCGCCAGCAGCCTGGACATAGCCACAGATACGCAGTATTTT

size: NA
J: TRBJ1-5
V: TRBV30
D: TRBD1
CDR3: CAWGDRGGGPQHF
DNA: TGTGCCTGGGGGGACAGGGGCGGAGGGCCCCAGCATTTT

size: NA
J: TRBJ1-4
V: TRBV7-8
D: TRBD1
CDR3: CASSLTGVSNEKLFF
DNA: TGTGCCAGCAGCCTTACAGGGGTATCTAATGAAAAACTGTTTTTT

size: NA
J: TRBJ2-1
V: TRBV5-4
D: NA
CDR3: CASSHDRLPYNEQFF
DNA: TGTGCCAGCAGCCATGACAGGTTACCCTACAATGAGCAGTTCTTC

size: NA
J: TRBJ1-5
V: TRBV6-1
D: NA
CDR3: CASSWTEESNQPQHF
DNA: TGTGCCAGCAGTTGGACGGAGGAAAGCAATCAGCCCCAGCATTTT

size: NA
J: TRBJ1-1
V: TRBV5-4
D: NA
CDR3: CASSLGVNTEAFF
DNA: TGTGCCAGCAGCTTGGGAGTGAACACTGAAGCTTTCTTT

size: NA
J: TRBJ1-3
V: TRBV7-9
D: NA
CDR3: CASSFMFPRADSGNTIYF
DNA: TGTGCCAGCAGCTTTATGTTTCCGAGGGCGGACTCTGGAAACACCATATATTTT

size: NA
J: TRBJ2-1
V: TRBV7-7
D: TRBD2
CDR3: CASSPWEGRNEQFF
DNA: TGTGCTAGCAGCCCCTGGGAGGGTAGGAATGAGCAGTTCTTC

size: once
J: TRBJ1-2
V: TRBV15
D: NA
CDR3: CATSRVSAWGYTF
DNA: TGTGCCACCAGCAGAGTAAGCGCTTGGGGCTACACCTTC

size: NA
J: TRBJ2-1
V: TRBV10-3
D: TRBD2
CDR3: CAISESGLEYNEQFF
DNA: TGTGCCATCAGTGAGTCGGGACTAGAATACAATGAGCAGTTCTTC

size: NA
J: TRBJ2-7
V: TRBV4-1
D: NA
CDR3: CASSQEQWAWYEQYF
DNA: TGCGCCAGCAGCCAAGAGCAGTGGGCTTGGTACGAGCAGTACTTC

size: NA
J: TRBJ1-1
V: TRBV10-1
D: TRBD1
CDR3: CASSGSGGLTEAFF
DNA: TGCGCCAGCAGTGGTTCAGGGGGTCTCACTGAAGCTTTCTTT

size: NA
J: TRBJ1-1
V: TRBV4-3
D: NA
CDR3: CASSQESDRTTEAFF
DNA: TGCGCCAGCAGCCAAGAGTCTGACAGGACCACTGAAGCTTTCTTT

size: NA
J: TRBJ2-7
V: TRBV7-9
D: NA
CDR3: CASSLAWQGVSYEQYF
DNA: TGTGCCAGCAGCTTAGCGTGGCAGGGTGTATCCTACGAGCAGTACTTC

size: NA
J: TRBJ1-2
V: TRBV6-1
D: TRBD1
CDR3: CASREDREDGYTF
DNA: TGTGCCAGCAGAGAGGACAGGGAGGATGGCTACACCTTC

size: NA
J: TRBJ1-1
V: TRBV4-1
D: NA
CDR3: CASSQGRLLGGAFF
DNA: TGCGCCAGCAGCCAAGGGCGTCTTTTGGGGGGAGCTTTCTTT

size: few
J: TRBJ1-3
V: TRBV9
D: NA
CDR3: CASSVWPAGNTIYF
DNA: TGTGCCAGCAGCGTCTGGCCCGCCGGAAACACCATATATTTT

size: NA
J: TRBJ2-7
V: TRBV4-2
D: TRBD1
CDR3: CASSQVWDRAYYEQYF
DNA: TGTGCCAGCAGCCAAGTCTGGGACAGGGCCTACTACGAGCAGTACTTC

size: NA
J: TRBJ1-3
V: TRBV11-2
D: NA
CDR3: CASSLDWVRCGNTIYF
DNA: TGTGCCAGCAGCTTAGATTGGGTGAGGTGTGGAAACACCATATATTTT

size: NA
J: TRBJ1-4
V: TRBV15
D: NA
CDR3: CATRAGVVTGGATNEKLFF
DNA: TGTGCCACCAGGGCGGGGGTTGTTACCGGAGGAGCAACTAATGAAAAACTGTTTTTT

size: NA
J: TRBJ2-3
V: TRBV4-1
D: TRBD1
CDR3: CASSQEDRVVRGKDTQYF
DNA: TGCGCCAGCAGCCAAGAGGACAGGGTAGTTAGGGGCAAGGATACGCAGTATTTT

size: NA
J: TRBJ2-1
V: TRBV28
D: NA
CDR3: CASSLGAETYNEQFF
DNA: TGTGCCAGCAGCTTGGGGGCAGAAACCTACAATGAGCAGTTCTTC

size: NA
J: TRBJ1-2
V: TRBV19
D: TRBD1
CDR3: CASSRQGVSYGYTF
DNA: TGTGCCAGTAGTAGGCAGGGGGTTAGCTATGGCTACACCTTC

size: NA
J: TRBJ1-5
V: TRBV6-5
D: NA
CDR3: CASSDSVNQPQHF
DNA: TGTGCCAGCAGCGACAGTGTTAATCAGCCCCAGCATTTT

size: NA
J: TRBJ1-1
V: TRBV5-5
D: NA
CDR3: CASSLAGRGNTEAFF
DNA: TGTGCCAGCAGCTTGGCCGGTCGGGGGAACACTGAAGCTTTCTTT

size: NA
J: TRBJ2-6
V: TRBV10-2
D: NA
CDR3: CASSETGGEPREDSGANVLTF
DNA: TGCGCCAGCAGTGAAACCGGAGGGGAGCCGAGAGAGGACTCTGGGGCCAACGTCCTGACTTTC

size: NA
J: TRBJ1-1
V: TRBV29-1
D: NA
CDR3: CSALEGAGAFF
DNA: TGCAGCGCCTTAGAAGGGGCAGGAGCTTTCTTT

size: once
J: TRBJ1-3
V: TRBV19
D: TRBD1
CDR3: CASSIDQGADSGNTIYF
DNA: TGTGCCAGTAGTATAGATCAGGGGGCAGACTCTGGAAACACCATATATTTT

size: NA
J: TRBJ1-5
V: TRBV27
D: NA
CDR3: CASSFEGGDQPQHF
DNA: TGTGCCAGCAGTTTCGAGGGTGGTGATCAGCCCCAGCATTTT

size: NA
J: TRBJ1-1
V: TRBV19
D: NA
CDR3: CASSIDPIQGPAPNTEAFF
DNA: TGTGCCAGTAGTATAGATCCTATCCAGGGGCCGGCCCCGAACACTGAAGCTTTCTTT

size: NA
J: TRBJ1-2
V: TRBV15
D: NA
CDR3: CATSRATGNYGYTF
DNA: TGTGCCACCAGCAGAGCGACAGGCAACTATGGCTACACCTTC

size: once
J: TRBJ2-1
V: TRBV27
D: TRBD2
CDR3: CASRLDYGGASGNEQFF
DNA: TGTGCCAGCAGACTCGACTACGGGGGGGCCTCTGGGAATGAGCAGTTCTTC

size: NA
J: TRBJ1-2
V: TRBV28
D: NA
CDR3: CASLLQGGHGYTF
DNA: TGTGCCAGCCTCCTACAGGGCGGGCATGGCTACACCTTC

size: NA
J: TRBJ2-1
V: TRBV6-1
D: TRBD1
CDR3: CASSGQGLGEDNEQFF
DNA: TGTGCCAGCAGTGGACAGGGATTGGGAGAGGACAATGAGCAGTTCTTC

size: NA
J: TRBJ1-1
V: TRBV2
D: NA
CDR3: CASDVSTGREGTEAFF
DNA: TGTGCCAGCGACGTCTCTACAGGGAGAGAGGGCACTGAAGCTTTCTTT

size: NA
J: TRBJ1-2
V: TRBV9
D: TRBD1
CDR3: CASSHPLPGDRMNGYTF
DNA: TGTGCCAGCAGCCATCCGCTCCCGGGGGACAGGATGAACGGCTACACCTTC

size: NA
J: TRBJ2-5
V: TRBV6-1
D: NA
CDR3: CASTVTLGVSGGQYF
DNA: TGTGCCAGCACCGTAACCCTAGGGGTTTCTGGGGGGCAGTACTTC

size: NA
J: TRBJ2-5
V: TRBV27
D: NA
CDR3: CASSSTGQETQYF
DNA: TGTGCCAGCAGTTCCACAGGGCAAGAGACCCAGTACTTC

size: NA
J: TRBJ2-1
V: TRBV28
D: NA
CDR3: CASSFPLGRGPLNEQFF
DNA: TGTGCCAGCAGCTTCCCCCTTGGCAGGGGACCCTTAAATGAGCAGTTCTTC

size: NA
J: TRBJ1-5
V: TRBV5-8
D: NA
CDR3: CASSLVSDSPYSNQPQHF
DNA: TGTGCCAGCAGCTTGGTCTCGGACAGCCCTTATAGCAATCAGCCCCAGCATTTT

size: NA
J: TRBJ1-1
V: TRBV19
D: NA
CDR3: CASSGHHPNTEAFF
DNA: TGTGCCAGTAGTGGGCATCACCCGAACACTGAAGCTTTCTTT

size: NA
J: TRBJ2-2
V: TRBV5-1
D: NA
CDR3: CASSKKGKGSGELFF
DNA: TGCGCCAGCAGCAAAAAGGGCAAGGGGTCCGGGGAGCTGTTTTTT

size: NA
J: TRBJ2-1
V: TRBV6-1
D: TRBD1
CDR3: CASSEPTGVAMEFRRHNEQFF
DNA: TGTGCCAGCAGTGAACCGACAGGGGTTGCCATGGAATTTCGACGGCACAATGAGCAGTTCTTC

size: NA
J: TRBJ1-1
V: TRBV6-5
D: TRBD1
CDR3: CASSYSRDRDPEAFF
DNA: TGTGCCAGCAGTTACTCGAGAGACAGGGATCCTGAAGCTTTCTTT

size: once
J: TRBJ1-2
V: TRBV29-1
D: NA
CDR3: CSVVDQGLAVDPFWGGGYTF
DNA: TGCAGCGTTGTTGATCAGGGATTGGCAGTCGATCCCTTTTGGGGTGGTGGCTACACCTTC

size: NA
J: TRBJ2-1
V: TRBV7-9
D: TRBD2
CDR3: CASSLEIGLAVYNEQFF
DNA: TGTGCCAGCAGCTTAGAGATTGGACTAGCGGTCTACAATGAGCAGTTCTTC

size: NA
J: TRBJ2-1
V: TRBV5-4
D: NA
CDR3: CASSLKTGYNEQFF
DNA: TGTGCCAGCAGCTTAAAGACAGGTTACAATGAGCAGTTCTTC